This T cell receptor (beta chain) was identified in a study of T cells in AML relapse after transplant (dated by TCRdb to between 2018 and 2021). At the level of the whole study: The remission controls were clinically matched patients who stayed in long-term complete remission and had more than 3 years of follow-up. The remission samples were bone marrow taken about 1 year after HSCT from patients who stayed in complete remission. In patients given allogeneic HSCT for myeloid malignancy, this retrospective study looked at bone marrow T cells, examining both their TCR repertoires and their inhibitory receptor expression.

The CDR3, cysteine through phenylalanine, is 19 amino acids long. The DNA shown is the 57-base CDR3, in frame from base 1. Clipping removes 6 bases from V and 0 bases from J, with 17 as the unmatched junction base count. Taken from the germline V gene, the CDR1 and CDR2 loops are MNHNS and SASEGT. The full study reports these points: The TCR repertoire comparisons were based on very few samples, with only a few individuals in each group for unsorted bone marrow.

Judged by its sample share, this clonotype qualifies as medium-sized (0.01 to 0.1%). Its antigen is currently not known. Base-call qualities are not available, and no considerably larger clone is one nucleotide away. Libraries were built with PCR. TCR alpha and beta chains were amplified from RNA with a modified RACE PCR protocol rather than multiplex PCR. Libraries were sequenced on an Illumina MiSeq, and raw reads were demultiplexed according to sample-specific barcode combinations. The original pipeline was this. MiXCR software was used to identify TCR clonotypes from the sequencing reads. TCRdb redid the processing of the public reads, applying fastp at Q25 and MiXCR, and retained in-frame beta chains. When rows share a CDR3 protein, they turn into one entry using the most common DNA and genes. TCRdb, not the authors, supplied the V and J calls. In this sample the table shows 3,000 to 4,500 distinct CDR3 sequences, about 10% of which occur a single time. The ten largest account for 32% of the sample.

The rearrangement joined TRBV6-1 to TRBJ1-5; 7 bases in between match TRBD1. The sequence was collected from a human donor who had a stem cell transplant for acute myeloid leukemia. In patients who had a transplant, some T cells may come from the graft donor. The material was bone marrow, either the whole sample or a sorted T cell fraction (not recorded which), obtained in complete remission. DNA sequence: TGTGCCAGCAGAGGGCCGGGGGAGGAGGGGGCCTCTAGCAATCAGCCCCAGCATTTT. This codes for CASRGPGEEGASSNQPQHF.